The sequence of this TCR beta chain was determined in a study of early stage breast cancer tumors. Across the study: Most invasive tumors, about 75% of the 16, were ER+/PR+/HER2-.

The germline V gene encodes CDR1 KGHSH and CDR2 LQKENI. The trim removed 5 bases at V and 4 bases at J, leaving 10 bases unmatched. This CDR3 has 16 amino acids. This clone was seen only a few times. Profiled with immunoSEQ multiplex PCR; TCRdb holds only in-frame clones, not every one. The table includes more than 65,000 clones, approximately 80% detected once. The source of this sequence is a middle-aged person with breast cancer. The chain has TRBV18 and TRBJ2-1; 8 bases agree with TRBD2. The sample consisted of blood. In DNA, the CDR3 is TGTGCCAGCTCAAAAGTTAGCGGGAACGCTTACAATGAGCAGTTCTTC. Amino acids: CASSKVSGNAYNEQFF. The variable domain in full, with the rest retrieved from reference TRBV18 and TRBJ2-1, is NAGVMQNPRHLVRRRGQEARLRCSPMKGHSHVYWYRQLPEEGLKFMVYLQKENIIDESGMPKERFSAEFPKEGPSILRIQQVVRGDSAAYFCASSKVSGNAYNEQFFGPGTRLTVL.